The source of this T cell receptor beta chain is a study of T cells in Graves' hyperthyroidism and ophthalmopathy. About the research overall: Peripheral blood specimens were obtained at initial diagnosis, prior to any treatment.

With duration under 3 months, ophthalmopathy was active: Clinical Activity Score at least 3, NOSPECS at least 4. Regions amplified from RNA transcripts were the TCR beta CDR3 regions. The TCR CDR3 was amplified in a first-round RT-PCR using the HTBI primer set. TCRdb re-analysed the multiplex PCR reads in MiXCR, keeping a single row per CDR3 protein. The sample contains a few hundred thousand distinct CDR3 sequences, roughly 23% of which appear only once. This clonotype was detected ten times or more. The source material was blood. This TCR came from a woman in her 70s with Graves' ophthalmopathy.

This CDR3 is CASSTPLETEAFF. The CDR3 nucleotides read TGTGCCAGCAGCACACCTTTGGAGACTGAAGCTTTCTTT. J is TRBJ1-1 and V is TRBV7-2; D is ambiguous. V lost 5 bases and J 5 bases, leaving 12 bases between the germline ends. Germline CDR1 reads SGHTA; CDR2 reads FQGNSA. CDR3 length: 13 residues. The full variable domain, completed using reference TRBV7-2 and TRBJ1-1, is GAGVSQSPSNKVTEKGKDVELRCDPISGHTALYWYRQSLGQGLEFLIYFQGNSAPDKSGLPSDRFSAERTGGSVSTLTIQRTQQEDSAVYLCASSTPLETEAFFGQGTRLTVV.